These 5 T cell receptor beta chains came from one sample sequenced in a study of blood T cell repertoires in COVID-19. Data came from immunoSEQ multiplex PCR; TCRdb stores just in-frame clones and leaves some out. Here the sample spans 90,000 to 120,000 clones, about three quarters being singletons. Sequenced: peripheral blood. Receptors were obtained from a man older than 75 with acute or convalescent COVID-19.

Only a few counts were recorded for this clone. J is TRBJ2-4 and V is TRBV5-4; TRBD2 matches 8 bases. Germline CDR1 SGHNT, CDR2 YYREEE (reference sequence). Trimming cost V 2 bases and J 4 bases; bases outside gene matches: 2. This CDR3 is built from 14 residues. CDR3: CASSLRGGKNIQYF. CDR3 in DNA: TGTGCCAGCAGCTTACGGGGGGGGAAAAACATTCAGTACTTC.

This rearrangement joins TRBV19 to TRBJ2-3; a possible D gene is TRBD2 (6 bases). The CDR3 is 15 residues long. With 6 bases removed from V and 2 bases from J, the gap between germline ends came to 15 bases. Germline V gives CDR1 LNHDA, CDR2 SQIVND (reference sequence). The CDR3 DNA sequence: TGTGCCAGTAGGACTGTTCAGCGGGCCACAGATACGCAGTATTTT. This sequence encodes CASRTVQRATDTQYF.

The rearrangement joins TRBV4-3 to TRBJ2-6; 7 bases map to TRBD2. V was clipped by 8 bases and J by 0 bases; unmatched bases: 7. This CDR3 region has 16 residues. Germline-derived CDR1 and CDR2 are LGHNA and YSLEER. For the CDR3, the DNA is TGCGCCAGCGGAGGGACTACCAACTCTGGGGCCAACGTCCTGACTTTC. It codes for CASGGTTNSGANVLTF.

V and J are TRBV20-1 and TRBJ2-3, with D unresolved. The CDR3 loop spans 11 amino acids. Germline V CDR1 and CDR2: DFQATT, SNEGSKA (reference sequence). With 5 bases removed from V and 6 bases from J, the gap between germline ends came to 9 bases. The CDR3 is CSAESVDTQYF. CDR3 in DNA: TGCAGTGCTGAAAGCGTGGATACGCAGTATTTT.

This sequence joins TRBV24-1 and TRBJ2-3; 11 nucleotides align to TRBD2. Trimming removed 1 base from V and 6 bases from J; junction bases left unmatched: 5. This CDR3 spans 16 amino acids. Germline CDR1 reads KGHDR; CDR2 reads SFDVKD. The CDR3 here is CATSDFSGRAYDTQYF. The CDR3 coding sequence is TGTGCCACCAGTGATTTTAGCGGGAGGGCCTACGATACGCAGTATTTT.